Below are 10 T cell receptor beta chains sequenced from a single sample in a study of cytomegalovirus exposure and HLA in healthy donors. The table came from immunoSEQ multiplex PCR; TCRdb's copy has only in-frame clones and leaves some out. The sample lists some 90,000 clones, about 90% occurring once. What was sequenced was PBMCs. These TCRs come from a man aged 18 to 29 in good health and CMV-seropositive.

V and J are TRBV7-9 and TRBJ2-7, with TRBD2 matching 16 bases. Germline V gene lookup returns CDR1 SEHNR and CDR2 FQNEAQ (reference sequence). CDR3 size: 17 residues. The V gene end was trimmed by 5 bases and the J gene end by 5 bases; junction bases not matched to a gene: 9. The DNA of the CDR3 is TGTGCCAGCAGCACCCCGGGACTAGCGGGAGGGTTTCACGAGCAGTACTTC. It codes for CASSTPGLAGGFHEQYF.

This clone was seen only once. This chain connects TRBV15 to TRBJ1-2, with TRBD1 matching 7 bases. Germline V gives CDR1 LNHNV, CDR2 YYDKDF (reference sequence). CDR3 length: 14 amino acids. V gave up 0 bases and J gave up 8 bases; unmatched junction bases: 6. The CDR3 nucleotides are TGTGCCACCAGCAGAGACCGACAGGGCTGGGGCTACACCTTC. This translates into CATSRDRQGWGYTF. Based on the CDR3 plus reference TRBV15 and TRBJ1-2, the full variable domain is DAMVIQNPRYQVTQFGKPVTLSCSQTLNHNVMYWYQQKSSQAPKLLFHYYDKDFNNEADTPDNFQSRRPNTSFCFLDIRSPGLGDTAMYLCATSRDRQGWGYTFGSGTRLTVV.

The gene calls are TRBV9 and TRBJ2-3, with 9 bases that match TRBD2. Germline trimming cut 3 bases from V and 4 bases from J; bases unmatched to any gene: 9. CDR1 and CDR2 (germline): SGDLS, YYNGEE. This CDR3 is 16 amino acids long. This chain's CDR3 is CASSAAGRGGSDTQYF. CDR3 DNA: TGTGCCAGCAGCGCCGCAGGGCGGGGGGGCTCAGATACGCAGTATTTT.

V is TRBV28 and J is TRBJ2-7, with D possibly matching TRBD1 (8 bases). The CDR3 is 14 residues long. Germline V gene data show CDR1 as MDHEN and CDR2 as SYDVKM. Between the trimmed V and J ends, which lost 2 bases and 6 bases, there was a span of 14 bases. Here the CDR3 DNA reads TGTGCCAGCAGTTTACGGACAGGGAGGGGCGAGCAGTACTTC. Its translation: CASSLRTGRGEQYF.

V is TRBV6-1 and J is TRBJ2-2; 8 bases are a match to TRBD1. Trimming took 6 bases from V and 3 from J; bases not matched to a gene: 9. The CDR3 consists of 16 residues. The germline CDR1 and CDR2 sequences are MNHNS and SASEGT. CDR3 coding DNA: TGTGCCAGCAGCGAACAGGGGGGAAGGTACACCGGGGAGCTGTTTTTT. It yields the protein CASSEQGGRYTGELFF.

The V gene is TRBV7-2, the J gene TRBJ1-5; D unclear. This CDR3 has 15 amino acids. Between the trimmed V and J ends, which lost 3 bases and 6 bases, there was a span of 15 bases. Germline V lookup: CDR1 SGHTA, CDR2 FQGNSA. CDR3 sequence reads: CASSFLDGTGQPQHF. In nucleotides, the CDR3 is TGTGCCAGCAGCTTTCTCGATGGAACGGGTCAGCCCCAGCATTTT.

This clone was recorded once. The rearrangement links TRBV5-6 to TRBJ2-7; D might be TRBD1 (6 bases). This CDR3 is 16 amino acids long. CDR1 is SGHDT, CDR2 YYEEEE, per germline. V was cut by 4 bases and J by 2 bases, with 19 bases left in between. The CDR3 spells CASSRYRVRGPYEQYF. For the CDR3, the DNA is TGTGCCAGCAGCAGATACAGGGTTCGTGGACCCTACGAGCAGTACTTC.

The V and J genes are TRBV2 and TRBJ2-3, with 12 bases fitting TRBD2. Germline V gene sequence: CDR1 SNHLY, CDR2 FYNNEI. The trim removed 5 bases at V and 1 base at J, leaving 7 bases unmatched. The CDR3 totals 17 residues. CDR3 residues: CASSRLAGEPGTDTQYF. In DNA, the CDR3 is TGTGCCAGCAGTAGACTAGCGGGAGAGCCAGGCACAGATACGCAGTATTTT.

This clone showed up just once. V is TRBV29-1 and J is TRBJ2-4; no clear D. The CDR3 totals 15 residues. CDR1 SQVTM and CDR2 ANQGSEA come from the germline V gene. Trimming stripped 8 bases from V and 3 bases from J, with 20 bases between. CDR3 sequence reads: CSPPELTEHKNIQYF. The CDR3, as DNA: TGCAGCCCTCCCGAACTAACCGAACACAAAAACATTCAGTACTTC.

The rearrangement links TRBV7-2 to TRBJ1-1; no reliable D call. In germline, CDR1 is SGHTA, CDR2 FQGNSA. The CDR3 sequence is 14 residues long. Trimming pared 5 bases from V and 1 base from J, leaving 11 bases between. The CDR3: CASSPLRENTEAFF. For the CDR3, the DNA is TGTGCCAGCAGCCCGTTGAGGGAGAACACTGAAGCTTTCTTT.